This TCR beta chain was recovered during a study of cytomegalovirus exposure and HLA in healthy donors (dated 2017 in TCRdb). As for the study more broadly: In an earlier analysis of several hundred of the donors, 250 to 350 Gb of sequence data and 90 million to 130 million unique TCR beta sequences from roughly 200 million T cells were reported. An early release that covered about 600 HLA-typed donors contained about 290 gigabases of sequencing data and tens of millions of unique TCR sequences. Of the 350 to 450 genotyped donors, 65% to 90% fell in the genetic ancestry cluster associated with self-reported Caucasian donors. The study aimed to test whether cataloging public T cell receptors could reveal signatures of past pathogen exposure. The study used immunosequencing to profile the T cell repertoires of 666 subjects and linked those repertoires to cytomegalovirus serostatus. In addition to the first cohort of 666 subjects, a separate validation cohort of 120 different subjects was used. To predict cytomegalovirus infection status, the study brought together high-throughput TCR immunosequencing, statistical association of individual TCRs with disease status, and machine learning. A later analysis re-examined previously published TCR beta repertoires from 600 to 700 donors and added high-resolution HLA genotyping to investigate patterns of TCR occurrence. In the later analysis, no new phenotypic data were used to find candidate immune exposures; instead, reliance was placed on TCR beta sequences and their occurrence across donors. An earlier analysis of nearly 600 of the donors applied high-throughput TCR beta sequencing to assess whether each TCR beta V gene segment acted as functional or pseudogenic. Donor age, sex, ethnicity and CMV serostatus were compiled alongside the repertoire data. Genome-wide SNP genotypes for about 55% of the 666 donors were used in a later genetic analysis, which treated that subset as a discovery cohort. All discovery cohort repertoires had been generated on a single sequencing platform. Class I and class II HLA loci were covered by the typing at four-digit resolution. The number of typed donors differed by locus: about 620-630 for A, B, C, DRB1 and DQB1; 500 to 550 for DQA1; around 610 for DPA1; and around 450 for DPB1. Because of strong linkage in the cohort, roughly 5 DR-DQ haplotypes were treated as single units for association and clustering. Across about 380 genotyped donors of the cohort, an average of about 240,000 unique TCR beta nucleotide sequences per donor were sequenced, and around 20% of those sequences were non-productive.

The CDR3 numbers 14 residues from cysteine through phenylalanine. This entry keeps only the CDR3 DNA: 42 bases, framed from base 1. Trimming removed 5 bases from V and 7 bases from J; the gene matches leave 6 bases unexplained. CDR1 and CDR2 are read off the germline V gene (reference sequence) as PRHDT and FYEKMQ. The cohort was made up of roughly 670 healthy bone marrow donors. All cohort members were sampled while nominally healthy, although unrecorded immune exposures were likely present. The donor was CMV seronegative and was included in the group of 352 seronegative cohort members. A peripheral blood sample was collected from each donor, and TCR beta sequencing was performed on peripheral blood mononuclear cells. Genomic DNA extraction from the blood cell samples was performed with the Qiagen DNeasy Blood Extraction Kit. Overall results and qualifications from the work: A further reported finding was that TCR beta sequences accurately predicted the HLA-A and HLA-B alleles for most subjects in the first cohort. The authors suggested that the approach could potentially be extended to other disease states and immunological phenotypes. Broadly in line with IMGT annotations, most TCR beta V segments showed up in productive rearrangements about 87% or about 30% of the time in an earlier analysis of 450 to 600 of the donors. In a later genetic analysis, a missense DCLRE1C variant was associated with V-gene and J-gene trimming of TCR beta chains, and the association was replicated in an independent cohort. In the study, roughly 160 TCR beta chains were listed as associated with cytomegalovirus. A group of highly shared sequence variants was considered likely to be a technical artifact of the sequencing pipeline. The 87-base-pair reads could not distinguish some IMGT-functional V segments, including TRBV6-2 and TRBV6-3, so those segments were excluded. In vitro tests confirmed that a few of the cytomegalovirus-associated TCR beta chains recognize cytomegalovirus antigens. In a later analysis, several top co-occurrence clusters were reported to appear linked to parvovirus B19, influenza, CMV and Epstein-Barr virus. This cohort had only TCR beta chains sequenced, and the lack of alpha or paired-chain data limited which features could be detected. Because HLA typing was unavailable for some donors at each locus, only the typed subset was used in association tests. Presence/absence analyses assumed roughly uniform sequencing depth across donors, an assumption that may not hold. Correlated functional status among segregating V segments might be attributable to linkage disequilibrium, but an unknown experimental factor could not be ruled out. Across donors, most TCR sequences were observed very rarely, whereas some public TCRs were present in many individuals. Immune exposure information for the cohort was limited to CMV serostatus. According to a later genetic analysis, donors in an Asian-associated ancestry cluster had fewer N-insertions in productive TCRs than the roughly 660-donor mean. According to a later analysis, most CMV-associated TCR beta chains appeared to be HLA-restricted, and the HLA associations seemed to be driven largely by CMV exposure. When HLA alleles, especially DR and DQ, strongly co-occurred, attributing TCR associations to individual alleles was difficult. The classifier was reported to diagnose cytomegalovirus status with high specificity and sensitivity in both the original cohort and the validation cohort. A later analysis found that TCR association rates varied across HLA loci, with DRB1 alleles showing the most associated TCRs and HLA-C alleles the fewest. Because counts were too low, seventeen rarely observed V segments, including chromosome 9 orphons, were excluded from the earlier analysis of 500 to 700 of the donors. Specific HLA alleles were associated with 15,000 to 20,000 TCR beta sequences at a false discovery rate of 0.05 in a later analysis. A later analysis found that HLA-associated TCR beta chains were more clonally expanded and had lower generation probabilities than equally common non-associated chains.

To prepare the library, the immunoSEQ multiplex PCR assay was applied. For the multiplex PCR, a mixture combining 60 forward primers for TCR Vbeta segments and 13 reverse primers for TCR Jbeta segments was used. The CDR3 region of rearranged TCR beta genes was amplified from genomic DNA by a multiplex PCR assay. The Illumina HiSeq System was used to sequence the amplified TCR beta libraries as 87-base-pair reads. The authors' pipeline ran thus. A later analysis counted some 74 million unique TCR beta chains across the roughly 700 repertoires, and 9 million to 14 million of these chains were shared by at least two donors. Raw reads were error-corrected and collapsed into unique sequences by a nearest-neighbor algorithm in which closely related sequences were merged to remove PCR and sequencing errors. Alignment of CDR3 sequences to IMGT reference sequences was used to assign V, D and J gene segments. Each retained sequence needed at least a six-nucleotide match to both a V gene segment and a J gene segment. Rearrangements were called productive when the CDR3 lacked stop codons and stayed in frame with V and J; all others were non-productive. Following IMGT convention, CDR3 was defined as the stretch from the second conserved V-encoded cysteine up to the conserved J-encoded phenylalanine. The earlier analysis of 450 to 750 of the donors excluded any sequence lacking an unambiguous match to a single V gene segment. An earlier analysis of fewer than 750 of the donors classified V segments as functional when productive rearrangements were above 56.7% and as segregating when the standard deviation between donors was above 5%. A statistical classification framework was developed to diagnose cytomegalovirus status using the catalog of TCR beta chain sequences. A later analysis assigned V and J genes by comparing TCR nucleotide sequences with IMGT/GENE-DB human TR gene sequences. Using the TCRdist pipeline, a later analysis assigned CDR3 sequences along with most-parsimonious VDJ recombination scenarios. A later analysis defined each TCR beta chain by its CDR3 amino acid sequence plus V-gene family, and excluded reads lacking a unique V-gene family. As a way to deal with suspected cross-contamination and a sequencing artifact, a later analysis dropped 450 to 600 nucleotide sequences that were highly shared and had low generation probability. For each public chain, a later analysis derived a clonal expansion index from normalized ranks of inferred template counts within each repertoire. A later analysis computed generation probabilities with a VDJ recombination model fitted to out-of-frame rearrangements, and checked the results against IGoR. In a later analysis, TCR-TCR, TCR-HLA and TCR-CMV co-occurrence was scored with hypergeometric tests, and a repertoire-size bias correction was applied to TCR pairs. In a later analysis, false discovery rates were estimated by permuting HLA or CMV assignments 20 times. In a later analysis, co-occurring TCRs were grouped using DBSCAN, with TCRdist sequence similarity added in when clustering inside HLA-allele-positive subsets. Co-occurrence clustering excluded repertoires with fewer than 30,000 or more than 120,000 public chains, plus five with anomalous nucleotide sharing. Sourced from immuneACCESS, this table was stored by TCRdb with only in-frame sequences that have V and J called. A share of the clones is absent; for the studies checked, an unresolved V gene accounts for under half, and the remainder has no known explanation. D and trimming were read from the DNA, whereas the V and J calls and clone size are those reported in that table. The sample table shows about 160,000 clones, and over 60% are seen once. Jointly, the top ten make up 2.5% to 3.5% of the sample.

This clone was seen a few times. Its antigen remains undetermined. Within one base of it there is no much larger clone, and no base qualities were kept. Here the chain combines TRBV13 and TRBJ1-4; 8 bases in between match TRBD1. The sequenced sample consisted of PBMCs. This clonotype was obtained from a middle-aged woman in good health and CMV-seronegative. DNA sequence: TGTGCCAGCAGCGGACAGGGAGTACGTGAAAAACTGTTTTTT. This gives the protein CASSGQGVREKLFF.